Sequencing of this T cell receptor (beta chain) was carried out in a study of CD8 T cells in Susac syndrome. Random hexamers were used to reverse transcribe roughly 0.45 to 1 ug of RNA. The authors amplified TCR beta CDR3 across 54 Vbeta and 13 Jbeta using immunoSEQ multiplex PCR. Via MiXCR, TCRdb re-called the immunoSEQ multiplex PCR reads, giving one row per CDR3 protein. This sample has 150,000 or so distinct CDR3 sequences, with approximately 93% found just once. CD8+ and CD4+ T cells from blood underwent TCR beta sequencing, which was carried out in a high-throughput format. In the multiple sclerosis control group, patients were treatment-naive and had stable or active relapsing-remitting disease. Both CD4+ and CD8+ T cells were negatively isolated, and TEMRA cells underwent FACS enrichment. CDR3 length: 15 amino acids. V trimming: 6 bases; J trimming: 7 bases; junction bases outside the gene matches: 9.

Sequenced input: CD4+ T cells from PBMCs. The receptor comes from a human donor with multiple sclerosis. This rearrangement joins TRBV12-3 or TRBV12-4 to TRBJ1-5; TRBD1 agrees at 10 bases. This chain's CDR3 is CASRTGTGENQPQHF. CDR3 DNA sequence: TGTGCCAGCAGGACCGGGACAGGGGAAAACCAGCCCCAGCATTTT.